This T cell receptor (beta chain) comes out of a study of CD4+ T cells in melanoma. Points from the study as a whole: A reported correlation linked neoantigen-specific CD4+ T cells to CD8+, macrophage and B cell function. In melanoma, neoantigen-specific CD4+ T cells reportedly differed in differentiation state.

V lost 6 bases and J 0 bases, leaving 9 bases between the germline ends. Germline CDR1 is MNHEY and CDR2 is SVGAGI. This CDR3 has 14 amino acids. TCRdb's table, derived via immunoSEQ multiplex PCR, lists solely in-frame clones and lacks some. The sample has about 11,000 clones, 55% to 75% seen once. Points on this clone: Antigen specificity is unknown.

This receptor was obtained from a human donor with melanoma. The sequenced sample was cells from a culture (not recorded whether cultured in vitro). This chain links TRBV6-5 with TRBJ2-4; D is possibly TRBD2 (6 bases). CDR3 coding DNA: TGTGCCAGCAGCCCGGGGGTAGCCAAAAACATTCAGTACTTC. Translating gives CASSPGVAKNIQYF.